This T cell receptor (beta chain) was profiled in a study of T cell changes during pregnancy in multiple sclerosis. This CDR3 comprises 15 residues. Germline V CDR1 and CDR2: LNHDA, SQIVND (reference sequence). V lost 7 bases, J lost 1 base, and 16 bases lay in between. Assay: immunoSEQ multiplex PCR; the TCRdb copy retains only in-frame clones and omits some. The sample lists about 39,000 clones, 92% seen once, with roughly 29% in the top ten. The source of this sequence is a female donor with multiple sclerosis, enrolled in a pregnancy study. Sequencing used CD8+ T cells from peripheral blood mononuclear cells, obtained before pregnancy. This rearrangement joins TRBV19 to TRBJ1-1, with D hard to call. DNA for the CDR3: TGTGCCAGTAAGGAGCGGGTCAACAGGAACACTGAAGCTTTCTTT. Its protein is CASKERVNRNTEAFF. Drawing the rest from reference TRBV19 and TRBJ1-1, the complete variable domain is DGGITQSPKYLFRKEGQNVTLSCEQNLNHDAMYWYRQDPGQGLRLIYYSQIVNDFQKGDIAEGYSVSREKKESFPLTVTSAQKNPTAFYLCASKERVNRNTEAFFGQGTRLTVV.